The next 21 T cell receptor beta chains were all read from a single sample in a study of T cells in Graves' hyperthyroidism and ophthalmopathy. Regions amplified from RNA transcripts were the TCR beta CDR3 regions. The primer set for the first-round RT-PCR of the TCR CDR3 was HTBI. TCRdb fed the multiplex PCR reads into MiXCR, producing one record per CDR3 protein. The sample lists about 400,000 distinct CDR3 sequences, under 15% occurring once. Sequenced material: blood. These TCRs come from a woman in her 30s with Graves' hyperthyroidism.

This clonotype was recorded many times. This chain joins TRBV27 and TRBJ1-2, with TRBD1 identical over 9 bases. There are 17 residues in the CDR3. The germline CDR1 and CDR2 sequences are MNHEY and SMNVEV (reference sequence). Trimming took 5 bases from V and 1 from J; bases not matched to a gene: 11. For the CDR3, the DNA is TGTGCCAGCAGTCCGCAACCGGGGACAGGGAGTAACTATGGCTACACCTTC. Translation gives CASSPQPGTGSNYGYTF.

V gene TRBV3-1 combines with J gene TRBJ2-7, with TRBD2 matching over 14 bases. CDR3 size: 17 residues. Germline values: CDR1 LGHDT, CDR2 YNNKEL (reference sequence). Trimming took 7 bases from V and 1 from J; bases not matched to a gene: 9. CDR3 amino acids: CASTLGLAGGSSYEQYF. The CDR3 DNA reads as TGTGCCAGCACCCTAGGACTAGCGGGAGGATCATCCTACGAGCAGTACTTC.

The V gene is TRBV20-1, the J gene TRBJ2-7; 7 bases are shared with TRBD1. The germline CDR1 and CDR2 sequences are DFQATT and SNEGSKA (reference sequence). The CDR3 consists of 16 residues. V trimming: 5 bases; J trimming: 0 bases; junction bases outside the gene matches: 13. DNA of the CDR3: TGCAGTGCTCGGCCCTCGGGACAGCTAGACTCCTACGAGCAGTACTTC. It yields the protein CSARPSGQLDSYEQYF.

This clonotype has just a few counts. The V and J genes are TRBV30 and TRBJ2-1; 7 positions match TRBD2. The length of the CDR3 is 16 residues. J lost 9 bases, V lost 0 bases, and 14 bases had no gene match. Germline V gene data show CDR1 as GTSNPN and CDR2 as SVGIG (reference sequence). This CDR3 is CAWSVRGSGRLSEQFF. In DNA form, the CDR3 reads TGTGCCTGGAGTGTACGTGGTAGCGGGCGACTTAGTGAGCAGTTCTTC.

This clonotype was seen a handful of times. Being one base from a much bigger clone, this may be a read error. The genes are TRBV3-1 and TRBJ2-1, with unresolved D. Per the germline V gene, CDR1 is LGHDT and CDR2 is YNNKEL (reference sequence). The CDR3 spans 14 residues. CDR3 DNA sequence: TGTGCCAGCAGCCAAGAAGGGCTGAGTAATGAGCGGTTCTTC. This translates into CASSQEGLSNERFF.

V and J are TRBV5-4 and TRBJ2-1; D possibly corresponds to TRBD1 (6 bases). The CDR3 runs 15 residues. The V and J ends lost 0 bases and 7 bases respectively, with 14 bases between them. Germline CDR1 is SGHNT and CDR2 is YYREEE (reference sequence). The CDR3 here is CASSLGLGTSNEQFF. CDR3 DNA sequence: TGTGCCAGCAGCTTGGGTTTGGGGACAAGTAATGAGCAGTTCTTC.

In its sample, this clonotype was seen many times. The CDR3 sequence: CASSVRPSGMLFYNEQFF. CDR3 DNA sequence: TGCGCCAGCAGTGTTCGGCCTAGCGGGATGCTTTTTTACAATGAGCAGTTCTTC. The chain has TRBV10-1 and TRBJ2-1; 9 nucleotides align to TRBD2. V was pared by 4 bases and J by 4 bases, with 14 bases of the junction left unmatched. The CDR3 runs to 18 residues. CDR1 is WNHNN and CDR2 is SYGVQD in the germline V gene (reference sequence).

This clonotype occurred many times. The chain is built from TRBV5-1 and TRBJ2-1; 12 positions match TRBD1. This CDR3 comprises 16 residues. Losses at the gene ends were 0 bases for V and 5 bases for J; bases not matched to a gene: 3. CDR1 is SGHRS and CDR2 is YFSETQ in the germline V gene. This chain's CDR3 is CASSLGGTGGHNEQFF. The CDR3 DNA sequence: TGCGCCAGCAGCTTGGGGGGGACAGGGGGCCACAATGAGCAGTTCTTC.

This clonotype was found many times. V is TRBV11-2 and J is TRBJ2-5, with 8 bases fitting TRBD1. The length of the CDR3 is 15 residues. V trimming: 4 bases; J trimming: 2 bases; junction bases outside the gene matches: 6. The V gene's germline CDR1 is SGHAT and CDR2 FQNNGV. The CDR3 reads CASSYGQGRQETQYF. The CDR3 nucleotides read TGTGCCAGCAGCTACGGACAGGGTAGGCAAGAGACCCAGTACTTC.

This clonotype was seen many times. The genes are TRBV28 and TRBJ2-1; D may be TRBD1 or TRBD2 (5 bases each). This CDR3 is 15 amino acids long. V was shortened by 1 base and J by 6 bases, with 13 bases between the two germline ends. Germline CDR1 reads MDHEN; CDR2 reads SYDVKM. CDR3 sequence reads: CASSLSPGSLNEQFF. CDR3 DNA: TGTGCCAGCAGTTTATCCCCAGGGAGTCTCAATGAGCAGTTCTTC.

The chain recombines TRBV5-1 with TRBJ1-3; no definite D call. V dropped 1 base and J dropped 0 bases, with 5 bases sitting between them. This CDR3 is built from 14 residues. Germline CDR1 is SGHRS and CDR2 is YFSETQ. CDR3 DNA sequence: TGCGCCAGCAGCTTGACAACCTCTGGAAACACCATATATTTT. Translating it yields CASSLTTSGNTIYF.

This clonotype was recorded many times. The chain links TRBV7-2 to TRBJ2-3; D gene uncertain. Per the germline V gene, CDR1 is SGHTA and CDR2 is FQGNSA. Trimming pared 0 bases from V and 1 base from J, leaving 11 bases between. This CDR3 is 16 amino acids long. The CDR3 reads CASSLAASLGTDTQYF. The CDR3 coding sequence is TGTGCCAGCAGCTTAGCCGCGAGTTTGGGCACAGATACGCAGTATTTT.

This clonotype was seen many times. The genes are TRBV18 and TRBJ2-7, with D possibly TRBD1 on 6 matching bases. Germline lookup yields CDR1 KGHSH and CDR2 LQKENI. The CDR3 runs to 14 residues. Deletions cut 5 bases from V and 6 bases from J, with 17 bases between. The CDR3 loop is CASSEGTPPAEQYF. The DNA for the CDR3 is TGTGCCAGCTCAGAAGGGACACCTCCTGCCGAGCAGTACTTC. Combining the CDR3 with reference TRBV18 and TRBJ2-7 gives the whole variable domain NAGVMQNPRHLVRRRGQEARLRCSPMKGHSHVYWYRQLPEEGLKFMVYLQKENIIDESGMPKERFSAEFPKEGPSILRIQQVVRGDSAAYFCASSEGTPPAEQYFGPGTRLTVT.

The chain couples TRBV19 to TRBJ2-2; a possible D gene is TRBD1 (5 bases). CDR3 length equals 17 residues. CDR1 and CDR2 from the germline V gene are LNHDA and SQIVND (reference sequence). Trimming left V 3 bases short and J 5 bases short, with 19 bases between. The CDR3 here is CASSIGLGVGGTGELFF. The CDR3 region has the DNA TGTGCCAGTAGTATTGGTCTAGGGGTGGGCGGAACCGGGGAGCTGTTTTTT. Together with reference TRBV19 and TRBJ2-2, the CDR3 gives the full variable domain: DGGITQSPKYLFRKEGQNVTLSCEQNLNHDAMYWYRQDPGQGLRLIYYSQIVNDFQKGDIAEGYSVSREKKESFPLTVTSAQKNPTAFYLCASSIGLGVGGTGELFFGEGSRLTVL.

The rearrangement uses TRBV28 and TRBJ2-1; 13 bases align to TRBD2. This CDR3 spans 18 amino acids. V was clipped by 8 bases and J by 8 bases; unmatched bases: 18. Germline V gives CDR1 MDHEN, CDR2 SYDVKM. In DNA, the CDR3 is TGTGCCAGCGAAATACTAGCGGGAGGGACCGGGACAATCGATGAGCAGTTCTTC. This codes for CASEILAGGTGTIDEQFF.

This clonotype has a count of ten or more. The V and J genes are TRBV20-1 and TRBJ2-1; TRBD2 agrees at 10 bases. The CDR3 consists of 15 residues. V lost 2 bases to trimming and J lost 6 bases; unmatched junction nucleotides: 7. Germline V CDR1 and CDR2: DFQATT, SNEGSKA (reference sequence). CDR3 DNA: TGCAGTGCTAGACTAGCGGGAGTTCGGGGCAATGAGCAGTTCTTC. Residues: CSARLAGVRGNEQFF.

J is TRBJ1-4 and V is TRBV5-1; TRBD1 aligns across 10 bases. This CDR3 has 15 residues. In germline, CDR1 is SGHRS, CDR2 YFSETQ. Losses at the gene ends were 3 bases for V and 6 bases for J; bases not matched to a gene: 5. The CDR3 sequence: CASSSAGTGDEKLFF. In DNA form, the CDR3 reads TGCGCCAGCAGCTCCGCCGGGACAGGGGATGAAAAACTGTTTTTT.

V gene TRBV6-1 combines with J gene TRBJ2-1; 9 bases fit TRBD1. This CDR3 contains 15 residues. CDR1 and CDR2 from the germline V gene are MNHNS and SASEGT. With V trimmed by 6 bases and J by 2 bases, 5 bases remained unmatched. This chain's CDR3 is CASRGQGYPYNEQFF. Here the CDR3 DNA reads TGTGCCAGCAGAGGACAGGGGTATCCCTACAATGAGCAGTTCTTC.

The chain combines TRBV6-5 with TRBJ1-2, with a weak D call TRBD1 (5 bases). The CDR3 spans 13 residues. V was shortened by 2 bases and J by 3 bases, with 7 bases between the two germline ends. CDR1 and CDR2 (germline): MNHEY, SVGAGI. Here the CDR3 DNA reads TGTGCCAGCAGTTACGTAGGGGACTATGGCTACACCTTC. Amino acid sequence: CASSYVGDYGYTF.

A few counts support this clonotype. The J gene is TRBJ2-7, the V gene TRBV30; no clear D. The CDR3 runs 12 residues. Trimming took 4 bases from V and 1 from J, leaving 8 bases between them. The germline V gene encodes CDR1 GTSNPN and CDR2 SVGIG (reference sequence). In DNA, the CDR3 is TGTGCCTGGAAGGCCAGTTCCTACGAGCAGTACTTC. Translating it yields CAWKASSYEQYF.

V usage is TRBV7-3 and J usage is TRBJ2-5, with TRBD2 matching over 7 bases. The CDR3 spans 15 residues. CDR1 is SGHTA, CDR2 FQGTGA, per germline. V shed 8 bases and J 5 bases; nucleotides not matched to a gene: 14. For the CDR3, the DNA is TGTGCCAGCTCCCTGAGGGCGGGAGATGGTGAGACCCAGTACTTC. It specifies CASSLRAGDGETQYF.